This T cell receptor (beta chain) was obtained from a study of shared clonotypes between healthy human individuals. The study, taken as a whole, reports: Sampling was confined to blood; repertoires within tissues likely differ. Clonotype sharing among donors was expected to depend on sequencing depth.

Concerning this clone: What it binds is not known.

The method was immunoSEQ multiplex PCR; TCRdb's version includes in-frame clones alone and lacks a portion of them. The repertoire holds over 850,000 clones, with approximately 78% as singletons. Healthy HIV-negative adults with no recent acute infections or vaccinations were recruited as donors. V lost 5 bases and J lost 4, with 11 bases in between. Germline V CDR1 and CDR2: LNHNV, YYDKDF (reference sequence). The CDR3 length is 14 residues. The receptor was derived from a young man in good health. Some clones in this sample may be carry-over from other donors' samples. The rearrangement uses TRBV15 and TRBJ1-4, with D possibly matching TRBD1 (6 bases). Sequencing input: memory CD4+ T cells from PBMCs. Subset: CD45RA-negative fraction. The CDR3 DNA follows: TGTGCCACCAGCGGAGGACAGCATAATGAAAAACTGTTTTTT. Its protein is CATSGGQHNEKLFF.